This T cell receptor (beta chain) was sequenced during a study of cytomegalovirus exposure and HLA in healthy donors. Assay used: immunoSEQ multiplex PCR; TCRdb lists only in-frame clones, some missing. The repertoire holds around 150,000 clones, with roughly 84% as singletons. Findings of the study overall: Rarity held for most TCR sequences, but there were some public TCRs that occurred in many donors.

CDR3 length: 13 residues. Per germline, CDR1 SGHVS and CDR2 FQNEAQ. With 8 bases removed from V and 3 bases from J, the gap between germline ends came to 14 bases. Turning to this clone: The target antigen is unknown.

The source is a man in his thirties or forties in good health and CMV-seropositive. The rearrangement uses TRBV7-8 and TRBJ2-7; D is possibly TRBD2 (5 bases). Sequencing was performed on PBMCs. CDR3 loop: CASGDGVSYEQYF. The CDR3 nucleotides are TGTGCCAGCGGAGACGGGGTAAGCTACGAGCAGTACTTC.